This T cell receptor (beta chain) was profiled in a study of T cell responses to AZD1222 COVID-19 vaccine. General study findings and limits: Variant regions that are unmutated are reportedly the target of nearly half of spike-specific TCRs. Donors were chiefly white British, with a greater number of females, and clonal diversity was perhaps underestimated.

The CDR3 has 16 amino acids. The germline gives CDR1 LNHDA, CDR2 SQIVND (reference sequence). Trimming cost V 5 bases and J 3 bases, with 18 bases left between them. A note on this clone: As yet, its antigen is unknown.

The assay was immunoSEQ multiplex PCR, and TCRdb's table has in-frame clones only and misses some. The top ten clones hold about 3% of a sample with approximately 100,000 clones, more than 75% of them seen once. The chain is built from TRBV19 and TRBJ2-3; D not certain. This sample comprised peripheral blood, obtained on day 0 of AZD1222 vaccination. The TCR originated in an adult in good health. CDR3 sequence (DNA): TGTGCCAGTAGTGCAACCGGGCGTAGGCTAACAGATACGCAGTATTTT. Protein sequence: CASSATGRRLTDTQYF.